This T cell receptor (beta chain) was recorded in a study of CD4 T cells in relation to SARS-CoV-2 and coronaviruses. Details on this clone: Its cognate antigen is unknown.

Sequencing used immunoSEQ multiplex PCR; TCRdb keeps in-frame clones, though not all of them. The table lists tens of thousands of clones, 82% of them singletons. Trimming at V came to 4 bases and at J to 9 bases, leaving 7 bases not matched to a gene. The CDR3 has 14 amino acids. CDR1 is SGHTA, CDR2 FQGTGA, per germline. V is TRBV7-3 and J is TRBJ2-7; 12 nucleotides match TRBD1. The specimen was naive CD4+ T cells from PBMCs, cultured in vitro. As for subset: naive CD4+ T cells isolated by negative enrichment. This clonotype was obtained from an adult with COVID-19. The CDR3 bases are TGTGCCAGCAGCTCTGGGACAGGGGGCGAAAGGCAGTACTTC. Its protein product is CASSSGTGGERQYF.